The rows below give T cell receptor beta chains drawn from one sample of a study of blood T cell repertoires in COVID-19. Data came from immunoSEQ multiplex PCR; TCRdb stores just in-frame clones and leaves some out. The table includes some 280,000 clones, approximately 80% detected once. The sequencing sample was made of peripheral blood. The receptors stem from a woman aged 45-65 years with active or convalescent COVID-19. CDR3s include the opening cysteine and the closing phenylalanine or tryptophan. The order of the fields is D gene, clone size, V gene, J gene, CDR3 DNA, CDR3 protein. D genes are given only for firm matches. Size values are once, few and many counts, or a class for expanded clones, and some rows have none.

TRBD1,-,TRBV7-9,TRBJ1-5,TGTGCCAGCAGCGGAGACAGGGTGGGTAATCAGCCCCAGCATTTT,CASSGDRVGNQPQHF
-,-,TRBV18,TRBJ1-3,TGTGCCAGCTCCTCGACAGCGACACTAACCAACTCTGGAAACACCATATATTTT,CASSSTATLTNSGNTIYF
-,-,TRBV13,TRBJ1-1,TGTGCCAGCAGCCATAGACAGAAACAGAACACTGAAGCTTTCTTT,CASSHRQKQNTEAFF
-,-,TRBV2,TRBJ1-1,TGTGCCAGCAGTGTTATCCCCGGCACTGAAGCTTTCTTT,CASSVIPGTEAFF
TRBD2,-,TRBV2,TRBJ2-5,TGTGCCAGCAGGGAGACTAGCGTAATCCAAGAGACCCAGTACTTC,CASRETSVIQETQYF
-,-,TRBV7-9,TRBJ1-1,TGTGCCAGCAGCCGGAACACTGAAGCTTTCTTT,CASSRNTEAFF
-,-,TRBV5-4,TRBJ2-3,TGTGCCAGCAGCTTTTTTACAGGGTCCACAGATACGCAGTATTTT,CASSFFTGSTDTQYF
-,-,TRBV27,TRBJ1-3,TGTGCCAGCAGTAGGGGGGGGCCTGGAAACACCATATATTTT,CASSRGGPGNTIYF
-,-,TRBV27,TRBJ2-3,TGTGCCAGCAGTTTATCGGGCGCCCGCACAGATACGCAGTATTTT,CASSLSGARTDTQYF
TRBD1,-,TRBV27,TRBJ2-1,TGTGCCAGCAGCTGGGGACAGGGTCGCAATGAGCAGTTCTTC,CASSWGQGRNEQFF
TRBD1,-,TRBV28,TRBJ2-1,TGTGCCAGCAGTGCCTGGGGACAGGGGAAGGGAGTTGAGCAGTTCTTC,CASSAWGQGKGVEQFF
TRBD2,once,TRBV19,TRBJ2-7,TGTGCCAGTAGTAAGGCTAGCGGGAGATACGAGCAGTACTTC,CASSKASGRYEQYF
-,many,TRBV6-4,TRBJ1-5,TGTGCCAGCACCTCAAGGGAAGGACGGCTAGCAACAATCGAGCCCCAGCATTTT,CASTSREGRLATIEPQHF
-,-,TRBV5-6,TRBJ2-1,TGTGCCAGCAGCATCGGGGGGCTAGCGCCGCACAATGAGCAGTTCTTC,CASSIGGLAPHNEQFF
-,-,TRBV2,TRBJ1-1,TGTGCCAGCTCGAGACAGCCGGAGACTGAAGCTTTCTTT,CASSRQPETEAFF
-,-,TRBV7-2,TRBJ1-1,TGTGCCAGCAGCACCCCAGGGTTATTGACTGAAGCTTTCTTT,CASSTPGLLTEAFF
-,once,TRBV19,TRBJ2-2,TGTGCCAGTAGTATCGTAGGGGCCCCCCGTCGGGAGCTGTTTTTT,CASSIVGAPRRELFF
TRBD1,-,TRBV2,TRBJ1-1,TGTGCCAGCACCATTGGGGGACAGTCTGCAGCTTTCTTT,CASTIGGQSAAFF
-,-,TRBV7-9,TRBJ1-3,TGTGCCAGCAGCTTAGGGGGTGGCAGGGCATCCTCTGGAAACACCATATATTTT,CASSLGGGRASSGNTIYF
-,-,TRBV7-2,TRBJ1-3,TGTGCCAGCAGTCAATTAAGACCGGAGCTCAGCTCTGGAAACACCATATATTTT,CASSQLRPELSSGNTIYF
TRBD1,-,TRBV9,TRBJ1-1,TGTGCCAGCAGCAGAAAGGGGGCACAGGACACTGAAGCTTTCTTT,CASSRKGAQDTEAFF
-,-,TRBV29-1,TRBJ1-3,TGCAGCGTTGAAGGCGGAGCCTCTGGAAACACCATATATTTT,CSVEGGASGNTIYF